The text below deals with one TCR beta chain. It lacks a known antigen. No qualities accompany the bases; no much larger clone lies one base away. This sample is part of a study of T cells in Graves' hyperthyroidism and ophthalmopathy (dated by TCRdb to about 2019). Study-wide context: Peripheral blood was sampled at the time of initial diagnosis, prior to any treatment. TCR V-J signatures able to tell the groups apart were searched for in a discovery cohort of 95 or so patients, of whom 43 had Graves' ophthalmopathy and about 60 had stable Graves' hyperthyroidism. Prospective prediction of ophthalmopathy was tested in an independent validation cohort of 18 to 20 hyperthyroidism patients and roughly 16 patients who later progressed to ophthalmopathy. The 100 discovery patients were randomly divided into training and test sets at a 7:3 ratio. In several Graves' hyperthyroidism patients, the study also compared T-cell repertoires from thyroid tissue with T-cell repertoires from blood. After blood sampling, hyperthyroidism patients were treated with methimazole at a starting dose of 30 mg daily, and ophthalmopathy patients were treated with high-dose intravenous methylprednisolone. According to the paper, TCR Vbeta CDR3 sequencing was carried out on approximately 140 peripheral blood samples, which came from 40 to 45 ophthalmopathy, 70 to 80 hyperthyroidism and approximately 17 progressor patients.

Stable Graves' hyperthyroidism was defined as the absence of progression to ophthalmopathy over 18 months of follow-up. Hyperthyroidism patients were newly diagnosed, with disease duration under 2 months, and aged 18 to 65 years. Any patient with an uncontrolled infection, another autoimmune disease, pregnancy or lactation was excluded. Diagnoses were based on clinical symptoms, serum thyroxine and TRAb, thyroid ultrasound and orbital computed tomography. PBMCs were separated from roughly 10 ml of fresh peripheral blood using Ficoll-Paque density gradient centrifugation. Total RNA was extracted using Trizol reagent, and RNA quality was assessed on an Agilent 2100 Bioanalyzer. TCR beta CDR3 regions were amplified from RNA transcripts. For the first round of RT-PCR on the TCR CDR3, the HTBI primer set was used together with the Qiagen OneStep RT-PCR kit. The libraries were constructed in a second round of multiplex PCR and then size-selected and purified. The libraries were sequenced on an Illumina HiSeq2000 using paired-end 100 bp reads. The original methods were these. Raw data were processed with SOAPnuke, discarding reads with adapters, uncalled bases, mean Phred below 15, or no exact constant-primer or identifier match. COPE v1.2.5 was used to merge the high-quality paired reads, and each unique nucleotide sequence was defined as a clonotype. MiTCR v1.1 was used to align clonotypes to the IMGT TRBV, TRBD and TRBJ reference segments. The analysis was restricted to V-J combinations with a frequency above 0.0001, which together covered 99.2% of the repertoires. The TCS score was defined as the ratio of F50 (clonal expansion) to E x V (chaos), calculated using BLOSUM62-based TCRdist between CDR3 peptides within each V-J. Welch's t-statistics and random forest reduced around 550 V-J features to 13, which were used in a naive Bayes classifier (R e1071). The public reads were quality trimmed at Q25 with fastp and then assembled into clones with MiXCR by TCRdb, keeping productive beta chains. Each entry is one CDR3 protein sequence, shown with its most common DNA and genes. These V and J calls originate from TCRdb's pipeline instead of the authors' own analysis. This sample holds about 520,000 distinct CDR3 sequences; around 21% were observed only once. Of the sample, less than 30% falls within the top ten clones.

Here is what the overall study found, with its caveats: In validation, the model predicted progression to ophthalmopathy with approximately 71% sensitivity and 72% to 85% specificity, a median of approximately 6.7 months before onset. Most expanded thyroid clonotypes (frequency above 0.001) were also detected in blood, a finding suggesting that blood repertoires may reflect thyroid immune responses. Sample size was not statistically predetermined, and blinding of investigators to group allocation was not performed. A 13 V-J signature model separated ophthalmopathy from stable hyperthyroidism, with roughly 88% sensitivity and roughly 81% specificity in cross-validation and 80%/75% in testing.

The sequence was obtained from a man between 18 and 35 years old with Graves' hyperthyroidism. The sequenced sample was blood.

The sequenced DNA is TGTGCCAGCAGTGAATTCAGGGGTGGGGAAAACATTCAGTACTTC. It specifies CASSEFRGGENIQYF. In this chain, TRBV25-1 is recombined with TRBJ2-4; a tentative D call is TRBD1 (6 bases match). The CDR3 runs 15 amino acids, cysteine and phenylalanine included. The read is trimmed to its CDR3 DNA, 45 bases read in frame from base 1. V lost 1 base and J lost 5 bases; the stretch between them is 12 bases long. Reading the germline V gene gives CDR1 MGHDK and CDR2 SYGVNS.